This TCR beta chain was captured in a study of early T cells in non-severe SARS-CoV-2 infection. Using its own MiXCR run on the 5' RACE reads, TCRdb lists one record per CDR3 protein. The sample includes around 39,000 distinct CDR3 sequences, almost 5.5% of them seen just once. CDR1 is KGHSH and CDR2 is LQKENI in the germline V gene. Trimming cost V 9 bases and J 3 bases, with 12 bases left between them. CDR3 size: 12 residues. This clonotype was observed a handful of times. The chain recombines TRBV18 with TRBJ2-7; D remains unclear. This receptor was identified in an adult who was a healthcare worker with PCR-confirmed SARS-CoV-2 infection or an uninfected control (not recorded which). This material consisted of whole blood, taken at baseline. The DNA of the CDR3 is TGTGCCAGTAACGACGGCCACTACGAGCAGTACTTC. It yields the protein CASNDGHYEQYF.